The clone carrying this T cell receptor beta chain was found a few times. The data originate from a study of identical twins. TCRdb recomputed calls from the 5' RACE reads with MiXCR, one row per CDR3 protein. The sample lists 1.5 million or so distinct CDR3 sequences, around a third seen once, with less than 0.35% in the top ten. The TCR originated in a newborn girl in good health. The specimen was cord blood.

The CDR3 sequence: CASRDPSGTSGYNEQFF. CDR3 bases: TGTGCCAGCAGAGACCCGTCCGGGACTAGCGGGTACAATGAGCAGTTCTTC. The chain combines TRBV12-3 or TRBV12-4 with TRBJ2-1, with 12 bases fitting TRBD2. The CDR3 is made up of 17 amino acids. Trimming cost V 6 bases and J 4 bases; bases outside gene matches: 10.